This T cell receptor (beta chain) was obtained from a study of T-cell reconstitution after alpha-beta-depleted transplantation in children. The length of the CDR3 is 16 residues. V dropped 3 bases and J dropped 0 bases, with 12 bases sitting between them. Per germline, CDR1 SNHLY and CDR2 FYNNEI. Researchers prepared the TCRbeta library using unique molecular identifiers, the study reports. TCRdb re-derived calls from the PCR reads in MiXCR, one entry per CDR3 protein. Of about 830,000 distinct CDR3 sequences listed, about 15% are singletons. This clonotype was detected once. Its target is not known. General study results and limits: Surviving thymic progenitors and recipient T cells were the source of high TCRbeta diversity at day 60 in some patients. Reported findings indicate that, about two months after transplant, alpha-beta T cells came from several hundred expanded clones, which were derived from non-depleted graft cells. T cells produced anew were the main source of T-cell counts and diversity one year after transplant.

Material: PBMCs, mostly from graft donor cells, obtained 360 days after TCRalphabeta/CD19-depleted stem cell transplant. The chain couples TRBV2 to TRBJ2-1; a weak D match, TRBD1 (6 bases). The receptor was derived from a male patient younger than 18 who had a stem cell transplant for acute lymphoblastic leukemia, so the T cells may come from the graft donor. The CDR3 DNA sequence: TGTGCCAGCAGTGAGAGGGGGAAGGGCTCCTACAATGAGCAGTTCTTC. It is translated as CASSERGKGSYNEQFF.